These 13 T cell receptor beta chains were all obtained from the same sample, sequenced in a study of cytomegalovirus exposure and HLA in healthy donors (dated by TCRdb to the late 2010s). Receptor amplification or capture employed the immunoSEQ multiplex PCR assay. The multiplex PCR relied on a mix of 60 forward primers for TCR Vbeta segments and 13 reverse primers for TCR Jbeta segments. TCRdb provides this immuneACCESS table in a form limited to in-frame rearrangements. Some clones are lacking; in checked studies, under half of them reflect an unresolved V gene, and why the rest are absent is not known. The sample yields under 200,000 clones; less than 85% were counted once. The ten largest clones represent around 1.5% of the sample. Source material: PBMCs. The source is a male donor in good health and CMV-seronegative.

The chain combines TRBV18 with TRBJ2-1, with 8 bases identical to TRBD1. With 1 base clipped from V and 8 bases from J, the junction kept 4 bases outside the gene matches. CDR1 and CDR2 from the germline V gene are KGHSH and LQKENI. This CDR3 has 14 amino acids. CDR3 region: CASSPRTGLDEQFF. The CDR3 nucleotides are TGTGCCAGCTCACCACGGACAGGGTTAGATGAGCAGTTCTTC.

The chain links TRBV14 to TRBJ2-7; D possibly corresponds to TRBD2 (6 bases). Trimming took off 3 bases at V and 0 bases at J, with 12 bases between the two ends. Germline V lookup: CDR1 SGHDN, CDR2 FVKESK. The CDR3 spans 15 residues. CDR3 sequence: CASSHRDWSSYEQYF. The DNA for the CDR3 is TGTGCCAGCAGCCACCGGGACTGGAGCTCCTACGAGCAGTACTTC.

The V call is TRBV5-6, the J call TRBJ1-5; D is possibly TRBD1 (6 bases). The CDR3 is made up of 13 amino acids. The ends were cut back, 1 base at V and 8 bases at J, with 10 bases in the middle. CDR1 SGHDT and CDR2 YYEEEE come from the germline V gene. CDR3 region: CASSLKGVKPQHF. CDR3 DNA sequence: TGTGCCAGCAGCTTGAAGGGGGTGAAGCCCCAGCATTTT.

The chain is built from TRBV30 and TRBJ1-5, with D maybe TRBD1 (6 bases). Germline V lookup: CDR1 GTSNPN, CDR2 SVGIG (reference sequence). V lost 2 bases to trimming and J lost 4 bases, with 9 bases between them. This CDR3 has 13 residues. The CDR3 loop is CAWSHRGNQPQHF. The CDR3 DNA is TGTGCCTGGAGTCATAGGGGGAATCAGCCCCAGCATTTT.

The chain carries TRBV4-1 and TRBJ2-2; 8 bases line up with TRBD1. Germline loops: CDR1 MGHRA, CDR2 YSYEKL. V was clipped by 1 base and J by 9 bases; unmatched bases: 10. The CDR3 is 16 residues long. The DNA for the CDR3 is TGCGCCAGCAGCCAAGTTTTTGACAGGGGCGCCCGGGAGCTGTTTTTT. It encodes CASSQVFDRGARELFF.

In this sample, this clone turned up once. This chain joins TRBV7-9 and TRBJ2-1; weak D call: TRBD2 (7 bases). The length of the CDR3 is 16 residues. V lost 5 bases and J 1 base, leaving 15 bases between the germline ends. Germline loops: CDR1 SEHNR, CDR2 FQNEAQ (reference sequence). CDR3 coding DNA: TGTGCCAGCAGCCTACAAGGGGGGGGATCCTACAATGAGCAGTTCTTC. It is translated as CASSLQGGGSYNEQFF.

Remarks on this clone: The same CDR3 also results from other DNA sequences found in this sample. The CDR3 DNA reads as TGTGCCAGCAGCCAAGGGACAGGGAGCAATCAGCCCCAGCATTTT. Residues: CASSQGTGSNQPQHF. The rearrangement uses TRBV14 and TRBJ1-5; the match to TRBD1 covers 8 bases. The length of the CDR3 is 15 residues. CDR1 is SGHDN and CDR2 is FVKESK in the germline V gene. Losses at the gene ends were 1 base for V and 1 base for J; bases not matched to a gene: 0. The entire variable domain, with the rest obtained from reference TRBV14 and TRBJ1-5, is as follows: EAGVTQFPSHSVIEKGQTVTLRCDPISGHDNLYWYRRVMGKEIKFLLHFVKESKQDESGMPNNRFLAERTGGTYSTLKVQPAELEDSGVYFCASSQGTGSNQPQHFGDGTRLSIL.

The CDR3 spells CASSHIPFGGSYNEQFF. For the CDR3, the DNA is TGTGCCAGCAGCCACATTCCATTCGGGGGGTCCTACAATGAGCAGTTCTTC. V and J are TRBV14 and TRBJ2-1, with 7 bases that match TRBD2. The CDR3 runs to 17 residues. V shed 3 bases and J 1 base; nucleotides not matched to a gene: 9. Germline V CDR1 and CDR2: SGHDN, FVKESK.

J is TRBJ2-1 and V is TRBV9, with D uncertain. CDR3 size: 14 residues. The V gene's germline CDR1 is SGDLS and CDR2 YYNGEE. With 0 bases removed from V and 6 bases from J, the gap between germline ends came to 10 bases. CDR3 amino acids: CASSVAGVLNEQFF. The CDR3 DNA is TGTGCCAGCAGCGTAGCGGGTGTTCTCAATGAGCAGTTCTTC.

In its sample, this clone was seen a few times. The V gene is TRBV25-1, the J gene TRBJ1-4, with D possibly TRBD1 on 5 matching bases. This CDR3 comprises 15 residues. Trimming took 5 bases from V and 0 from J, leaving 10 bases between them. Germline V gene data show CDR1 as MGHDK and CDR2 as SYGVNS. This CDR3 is CASSTAQATNEKLFF. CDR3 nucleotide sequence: TGTGCCAGCAGTACCGCACAGGCAACTAATGAAAAACTGTTTTTT.

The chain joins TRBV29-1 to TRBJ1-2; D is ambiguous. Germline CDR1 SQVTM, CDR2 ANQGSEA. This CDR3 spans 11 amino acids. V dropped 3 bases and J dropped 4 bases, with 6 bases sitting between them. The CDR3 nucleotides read TGCAGCGTTGATGGGAGCTATGGCTACACCTTC. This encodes CSVDGSYGYTF.

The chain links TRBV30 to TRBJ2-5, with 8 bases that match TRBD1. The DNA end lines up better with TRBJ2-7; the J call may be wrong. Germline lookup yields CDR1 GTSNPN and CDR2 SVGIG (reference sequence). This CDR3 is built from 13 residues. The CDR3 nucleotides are TGTGCCTGGACGGGACAGGCTCTCCACGAGCAGTACTTC. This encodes CAWTGQALHEQYF.

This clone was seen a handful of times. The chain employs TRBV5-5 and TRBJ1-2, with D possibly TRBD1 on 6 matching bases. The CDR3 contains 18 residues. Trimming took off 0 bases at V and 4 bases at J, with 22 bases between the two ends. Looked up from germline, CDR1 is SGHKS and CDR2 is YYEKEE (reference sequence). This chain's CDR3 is CASSLEAGFRGRGYGYTF. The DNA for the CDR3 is TGTGCCAGCAGCTTGGAGGCTGGTTTCAGGGGCCGGGGCTATGGCTACACCTTC.